This paragraph covers one T cell receptor (beta chain) sequence. Its antigen is unidentified. Method: immunoSEQ multiplex PCR; TCRdb's copy keeps in-frame clones and lacks some. The sample lists 24,000 or so clones; about 76% were seen once. The germline V and J ends were trimmed by 1 base and 4 bases, with 14 bases remaining between them. The CDR3 totals 16 residues. CDR1 and CDR2 from the germline V gene are SNHLY and FYNNEI. This record belongs to a study of PD-1 blockade in classical Hodgkin lymphoma. General study results and limits: Excluded were patients who started nivolumab under 1 year after ASCT, a group that had lower diversity.

Each patient relapsed following autologous stem cell transplantation, and prior brentuximab vedotin exposure differed. Reported best responses ranged across complete response, partial response or progressive disease. The chain has TRBV2 and TRBJ2-4; D could derive from TRBD1 or TRBD2 (5 bases each). The sequence derives from a human donor with classical Hodgkin lymphoma. This specimen consisted of peripheral blood mononuclear cells (PBMCs), obtained before the second cycle of nivolumab. The CDR3 coding sequence is TGTGCCAGCAGTGAAGATCGGGGCCTGGGGAAAAACATTCAGTACTTC. Translated, it gives CASSEDRGLGKNIQYF.